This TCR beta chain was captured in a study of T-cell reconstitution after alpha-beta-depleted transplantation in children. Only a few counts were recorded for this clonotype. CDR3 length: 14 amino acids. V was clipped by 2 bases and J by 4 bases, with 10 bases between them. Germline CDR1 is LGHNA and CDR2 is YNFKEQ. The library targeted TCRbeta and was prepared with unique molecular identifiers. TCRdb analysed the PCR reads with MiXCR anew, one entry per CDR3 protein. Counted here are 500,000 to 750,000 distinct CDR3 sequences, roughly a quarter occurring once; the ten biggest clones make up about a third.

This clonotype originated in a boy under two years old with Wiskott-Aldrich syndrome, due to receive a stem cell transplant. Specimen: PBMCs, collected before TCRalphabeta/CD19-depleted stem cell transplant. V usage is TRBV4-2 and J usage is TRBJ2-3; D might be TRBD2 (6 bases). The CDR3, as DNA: TGTGCCAGCAGCCAATCCGGGAGTCCAGATACGCAGTATTTT. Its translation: CASSQSGSPDTQYF.